This T cell receptor (beta chain) was identified in a study of spatial heterogeneity in lung cancer. Findings and limits, study-wide: Higher tumor mutation counts went along with higher counts of expanded intratumoral alpha and beta TCRs.

Time point specified: sample taken at primary tumor resection. Whole RNA from tumor, nontumor lung or frozen PBMC was sequenced unsorted. By share, this clonotype counts as medium-sized. Its antigen is unidentified. CDR3 size: 13 residues. CDR1 and CDR2 from the germline V gene are SGHTA and FQGNSA. The V and J ends lost 5 bases and 5 bases respectively, with 12 bases between them. TCRdb re-called the 5' RACE reads with MiXCR, one entry per CDR3 protein. The table includes 1,500 to 2,000 distinct CDR3 sequences, 4.6% detected once. The source material was lung tumor tissue, sampled at surgery. J is TRBJ2-5 and V is TRBV7-2, with D uncertain. The sequence derives from a male donor with early-stage non-small cell lung cancer. This chain's CDR3 is CASSPWSGETQYF. CDR3 bases: TGTGCCAGCAGCCCCTGGTCCGGGGAGACCCAGTACTTC. Together with reference TRBV7-2 and TRBJ2-5, the CDR3 gives the full variable domain: GAGVSQSPSNKVTEKGKDVELRCDPISGHTALYWYRQSLGQGLEFLIYFQGNSAPDKSGLPSDRFSAERTGGSVSTLTIQRTQQEDSAVYLCASSPWSGETQYFGPGTRLLVL.